This T cell receptor (beta chain) was retrieved from a study of CD8+CD57+ T cells in acquired aplastic anemia listed by TCRdb under 2018. Regarding the study in general: Extracted DNA from sorted CD4+ and CD8+ cells averaged around 2.9 ug, ranging from about 0.18 to 27.4 ug. A CD8+CD57+ expansion meant a frequency higher than the mean frequency seen in healthy subjects. Study-wide findings and limitations: Patients and healthy controls showed no significant difference in CD8+ Simpson's diversity (P=0.060). Twenty-nine CD8+ CDR3 sequences were found to be shared between patients and controls, but these sequences appeared to be highly expressed in patients and within the immunodominant clones of the patients.

V and J are truncated by 3 bases and 6 bases respectively, leaving an intervening sequence of 9 bases. The germline V gene (reference sequence) gives CDR1 as DFQATT and CDR2 as SNEGSKA. The CDR3, cysteine through phenylalanine, is 12 amino acids long. Just CDR3 DNA is preserved here, 36 bases in frame from base 1. Genomic DNA was used as template for profiling of TCR beta VDJ combinations and CDR3 sequences. An Illumina HiSeq 2000 was the platform used for TCR repertoire sequencing. Turning to the authors' computational methods: Repertoires were assessed using TRBV/TRBJ rearrangement plots, CDR3 size and DJ length profiles, and Simpson's diversity index. The most abundant DNA sequence in the deep sequencing data was defined as the immunodominant clone. CDR3 amino acid sequences were checked for sharing across subjects and were also compared against the VDJdb database and published repertoires. TCRdb itself trimmed the public reads at Q25 with fastp, ran MiXCR and retained productive beta chains. Every distinct CDR3 protein forms one entry, paired with its most common genes and DNA. The V and J calls here are based on TCRdb, not the publication. The sample table shows approximately 98,000 distinct CDR3 sequences, and around 70% are seen once. The top ten clonotypes cover more than 55% of the sample.

Patients chosen for sequencing had shown expansion of CD8+CD57+ cells by flow cytometry. Severe acquired aplastic anemia was diagnosed in all patients according to International Study of Aplastic Anemia and Agranulocytosis and Camitta criteria. No patient had received any therapy when blood was sampled. TCR repertoires of sorted CD4+ and CD8+ blood T cells from severe aplastic anemia patients and healthy subjects were deep-sequenced in the study. Patients were enrolled under clinicaltrials.gov protocols 00001620, 01623167, 00001397, 00071045, 00081523 and 00961064 in the USA. Ficoll-Paque density gradient centrifugation was used to isolate peripheral blood mononuclear cells. Before DNA extraction, CD4+ and CD8+ T cells were sorted with FACS or magnetic beads. As regards this clonotype: This clone's antigen is unknown. Nothing much larger sits one base from this clone, and base qualities are not available.

The sequence was collected from a human donor with aplastic anemia. The sequence links TRBV20-1 to TRBJ2-1; confidence is insufficient to name the D gene. Material for sequencing was sorted CD4+, CD8+, or CD8+CD57+ T cells (not recorded which) from PBMCs. At the DNA level, the sequence is TGCAGTGCTAGGACCCCGGGCAATGAGCAGTTCTTC. Translated, it gives CSARTPGNEQFF.